This T cell receptor (beta chain) was retrieved from a study of blood T cells in healthy people across ages. The second PCR ran about 7 to 12 cycles with a sample-barcoded 5' primer and J-beta primers. MiXCR was run by TCRdb on the 5' RACE reads, yielding one entry per CDR3 protein. The sample holds around 800,000 distinct CDR3 sequences, roughly 24% seen once. The V end was cut by 3 bases, the J end by 6 bases, with 12 bases between. There are 13 residues in the CDR3. This clonotype was seen more than once but under ten times. The sample was also reused in another study, on T cells of mothers and their children.

The TCR comes from a boy younger than 18 in good health. Sequenced material: blood. The chain is built from TRBV12-3 or TRBV12-4 and TRBJ2-7; D unclear. CDR3 amino acids: CASSLYNSGEQYF. DNA for the CDR3: TGTGCCAGCAGTTTGTACAACTCGGGCGAGCAGTACTTC.